This TCR beta chain was recorded in a study of blood T cells in healthy people across ages. Study results and limitations: Per million T cells, the diversity of TCR beta decreased roughly linearly as age advanced. There was no known CMV status for donors, so expanded clonotype changes were possibly confounded. Percentage of naive T cells showed a strong correlation with TCR beta diversity.

Details on this clonotype: The antigen is unknown.

Peripheral blood, around 10 milliliters per donor, was collected. Using a J-beta primer mix together with a sample-barcoded 5' primer, a second PCR was run for about 6 to 11 cycles. TCRdb fed the 5' RACE reads into MiXCR, producing one record per CDR3 protein. The sample lists about 1.8 million distinct CDR3 sequences, about 49% seen once, with roughly 2% in the top ten. The sequenced sample was blood. This TCR derives from a woman between 35 and 50 years old in good health.

CDR3 nucleotides: TGCGCCAGCAGCCAAGAGGGGACAGGGGTTGGGGAGACCCAGTACTTC. Its translation is CASSQEGTGVGETQYF. This chain connects TRBV4-3 to TRBJ2-5, with TRBD1 identical over 10 bases. Germline values: CDR1 LGHNA, CDR2 YSLEER. Germline trimming cut 0 bases from V and 5 bases from J; bases unmatched to any gene: 6. The CDR3 sequence is 16 residues long.